These 30 T cell receptor beta chains came from one sample sequenced in a study of somatic mutations in cytotoxic T cells in rheumatoid arthritis. Data came from immunoSEQ multiplex PCR; TCRdb stores just in-frame clones and leaves some out. Found here are about 19,000 clones, 70% to 90% of them singletons; the top ten hold approximately 15%. Sequenced: CD8+ T cells sorted from blood. The receptors originated from a man aged 35-49 years in good health.

There are a few counts of this clone. V and J are TRBV7-9 and TRBJ2-7; D is ambiguous. Germline values: CDR1 SEHNR, CDR2 FQNEAQ (reference sequence). V lost 5 bases, J lost 6 bases, and 14 bases lay in between. The CDR3 runs to 13 residues. The CDR3, as DNA: TGTGCCAGCAGCACAGAGCCGGACCGCGAGCAGTACTTC. Its protein is CASSTEPDREQYF. Full variable domain (outside the CDR3, taken from reference TRBV7-9 and TRBJ2-7): DTGVSQNPRHKITKRGQNVTFRCDPISEHNRLYWYRQTLGQGPEFLTYFQNEAQLEKSRLLSDRFSAERPKGSFSTLEIQRTEQGDSAMYLCASSTEPDREQYFGPGTRLTVT.

The chain carries TRBV28 and TRBJ2-7; 7 bases line up with TRBD1. CDR1 is MDHEN and CDR2 is SYDVKM in the germline V gene. J lost 1 base, V lost 4 bases, and 1 base had no gene match. The CDR3 runs 13 residues. The DNA of the CDR3 is TGTGCCAGCAGTTGGACAGGTTCCTACGAGCAGTACTTC. Protein: CASSWTGSYEQYF.

In regard to this clone: The junction does not match germline at one end; this may be a read error. The chain links TRBV15 to TRBJ1-1, with 10 nucleotides matching TRBD1. Germline assignment: CDR1 LNHNV and CDR2 YYDKDF (reference sequence). There are 17 residues in the CDR3. The chain's CDR3 is CAASRLDRQGALTEAFF. The CDR3 DNA reads TGTGCCGCCAGCAGACTAGACCGACAGGGGGCCCTCACTGAAGCTTTCTTT.

This chain joins TRBV28 and TRBJ2-1; the match to TRBD2 covers 9 bases. Germline V lookup: CDR1 MDHEN, CDR2 SYDVKM. The CDR3 is 13 amino acids. V trimming: 10 bases; J trimming: 8 bases; junction bases outside the gene matches: 9. CDR3 residues: CATEAGGPDEQFF. The DNA of the CDR3 is TGTGCCACCGAGGCGGGAGGGCCCGATGAGCAGTTCTTC.

The rearrangement uses TRBV28 and TRBJ1-2, with D unresolved. The germline gives CDR1 MDHEN, CDR2 SYDVKM. Trimming took 3 bases from V and 8 from J, leaving 13 bases between them. CDR3 length equals 13 residues. The CDR3 loop reads CASSLAQKGGYTF. The CDR3 coding sequence is TGTGCCAGCAGTTTGGCACAGAAGGGAGGCTACACCTTC.

This clone was counted only a few times. The chain uses TRBV6-1 and TRBJ1-1; D is ambiguous. The CDR3 loop spans 10 amino acids. The germline CDR1 and CDR2 sequences are MNHNS and SASEGT. V lost 8 bases and J lost 10, with 11 bases in between. The DNA for the CDR3 is TGTGCCAGCTTGACTGAAATAGCTTTCTTT. Protein: CASLTEIAFF.

The chain combines TRBV27 with TRBJ2-3, with 14 bases lining up with TRBD2. The CDR3 spans 22 residues. Germline lookup yields CDR1 MNHEY and CDR2 SMNVEV (reference sequence). The V segment lost 2 bases and the J segment 2 bases; nucleotides outside the gene matches: 18. In nucleotides, the CDR3 is TGTGCCAGCAGTTTACTTTGGGTTGATGGGACTAGCGGGAGAGGGTACACAGATACGCAGTATTTT. Translation: CASSLLWVDGTSGRGYTDTQYF.

The rearrangement joins TRBV28 to TRBJ2-7; D gene ambiguous. Germline V CDR1 and CDR2: MDHEN, SYDVKM. Between the trimmed V and J ends, which lost 2 bases and 6 bases, there was a span of 11 bases. The CDR3 is 13 residues long. The chain's CDR3 is CASSLAGSGEQYF. As DNA, the CDR3 is TGTGCCAGCAGTTTAGCAGGCTCGGGCGAGCAGTACTTC.

This chain links TRBV28 with TRBJ2-1; 8 bases map to TRBD1. CDR1 and CDR2 from the germline V gene are MDHEN and SYDVKM. With 5 bases clipped from V and 2 bases from J, the junction kept 11 bases outside the gene matches. The CDR3 extends over 17 amino acids. The CDR3: CASSPSRQGRTYNEQFF. CDR3 DNA sequence: TGTGCCAGCAGTCCCTCTCGACAGGGGAGAACCTACAATGAGCAGTTCTTC.

The rearrangement uses TRBV28 and TRBJ1-5, with D hard to call. Germline V lookup: CDR1 MDHEN, CDR2 SYDVKM. V was cut by 5 bases and J by 4 bases, with 15 bases left in between. The CDR3 sequence is 15 residues long. The CDR3 spells CASSPDPQGNQPQHF. The CDR3, as DNA: TGTGCCAGCAGTCCCGATCCCCAAGGAAATCAGCCCCAGCATTTT.

This clone was detected only once. The rearrangement joins TRBV13 to TRBJ2-1; D is possibly TRBD2 (6 bases). CDR1 and CDR2 from the germline V gene are PRHDT and FYEKMQ (reference sequence). The length of the CDR3 is 15 residues. Trimming cost V 5 bases and J 0 bases, with 11 bases left between them. The CDR3 DNA sequence: TGTGCCAGCAGCCTCATAGCGGTCTCCTACAATGAGCAGTTCTTC. Amino acids: CASSLIAVSYNEQFF.

The chain joins TRBV27 to TRBJ2-1; 13 positions match TRBD2. The V segment lost 5 bases and the J segment 3 bases; nucleotides outside the gene matches: 4. Germline V gives CDR1 MNHEY, CDR2 SMNVEV (reference sequence). The CDR3 runs 16 residues. As DNA, the CDR3 is TGTGCCAGCAGTACCGGGACTAGCGGGAACTACAATGAGCAGTTCTTC. It codes for CASSTGTSGNYNEQFF.

This chain links TRBV4-3 with TRBJ2-7, with 11 bases aligning to TRBD2. Germline CDR1 is LGHNA and CDR2 is YSLEER. The CDR3 sequence is 15 residues long. The ends lost 1 base at V and 4 bases at J; junction bases unmatched: 3. The CDR3 reads CASSQGASGRYEQYF. In DNA form, the CDR3 reads TGCGCCAGCAGCCAAGGGGCTAGCGGGAGGTACGAGCAGTACTTC.

The count of this clone is one. The chain employs TRBV27 and TRBJ2-1; D ambiguous. Germline loops: CDR1 MNHEY, CDR2 SMNVEV (reference sequence). This CDR3 comprises 15 residues. V was cut by 0 bases and J by 7 bases, with 13 bases left in between. Here the CDR3 reads CASSLSGIRRNEQFF. The DNA for the CDR3 is TGTGCCAGCAGTTTATCCGGTATTCGTAGGAATGAGCAGTTCTTC.

The J gene is TRBJ2-4, the V gene TRBV19; D ambiguous. V gave up 6 bases and J gave up 4 bases, with 10 bases separating them. Germline V gives CDR1 LNHDA, CDR2 SQIVND (reference sequence). The length of the CDR3 is 13 residues. This CDR3 is CASSPGPKNIQYF. DNA of the CDR3: TGTGCCAGTAGCCCTGGACCTAAAAACATTCAGTACTTC.

The chain couples TRBV27 to TRBJ1-1; weak D call: TRBD1 (5 bases). V was pared by 5 bases and J by 0 bases, with 16 bases between. This CDR3 spans 16 amino acids. CDR1 MNHEY and CDR2 SMNVEV come from the germline V gene (reference sequence). CDR3 sequence: CASSPPSGRVNTEAFF. As DNA, the CDR3 is TGTGCCAGCAGTCCCCCCTCGGGACGGGTGAACACTGAAGCTTTCTTT.

The gene calls are TRBV30 and TRBJ2-1, with no clear D. Germline V CDR1 and CDR2: GTSNPN, SVGIG (reference sequence). The CDR3 is 13 residues long. The V end was cut by 4 bases, the J end by 7 bases, with 14 bases between. CDR3 nucleotides: TGTGCCTGGAACATCTCCCCGGGTAATGAGCAGTTCTTC. Translating it yields CAWNISPGNEQFF.

The chain employs TRBV27 and TRBJ1-5, with D unresolved. V shed 8 bases and J shed 4 bases, with 12 bases lying between them. Germline CDR1 is MNHEY and CDR2 is SMNVEV (reference sequence). This CDR3 contains 13 residues. The CDR3 region has the DNA TGTGCCAGCGGGCTGGGCATTAATCAGCCCCAGCATTTT. Its protein is CASGLGINQPQHF.

The chain has TRBV5-4 and TRBJ1-1, with a possible D match to TRBD1 (6 bases). Trimming removed 6 bases at V and 5 bases at J, with 17 bases between. The CDR3 length is 14 residues. CDR1 is SGHNT and CDR2 is YYREEE in the germline V gene (reference sequence). CDR3 in DNA: TGTGCCAGCACCTGGGGGGGGGCCGGGACTGAAGCTTTCTTT. Amino acid sequence: CASTWGGAGTEAFF.

The CDR3 DNA follows: TGTGCCAGTAGTTGGTTGGGTGGGGGACACACAGATACGCAGTATTTT. Its translation is CASSWLGGGHTDTQYF. The chain has TRBV19 and TRBJ2-3, with a tentative D call TRBD1 (6 bases). Trimming cost V 5 bases and J 2 bases, with 17 bases left between them. The CDR3 is 16 amino acids. Germline V gene sequence: CDR1 LNHDA, CDR2 SQIVND (reference sequence).

Details on this clone: The DNA is left out, because the CDR3 cannot be placed on it with certainty; the CDR3 is given as TCRdb lists it. This chain uses TRBV13 with TRBJ2-7. The CDR3 length is 15 residues, termini included. Germline V lookup: CDR1 PRHDT, CDR2 FYEKMQ (reference sequence). The CDR3 protein is CASSLSFGAGYEQYF.

Written as DNA, the CDR3 is TGCGCCAGCAGCCAAGACTCTAGCGGTTTAGCCAAAAACATTCAGTACTTC. This encodes CASSQDSSGLAKNIQYF. This sequence joins TRBV4-3 and TRBJ2-4, with 7 bases that match TRBD2. J was trimmed by 0 bases and V by 0 bases; bases with no gene match: 5. The germline gives CDR1 LGHNA, CDR2 YSLEER. CDR3 size: 17 residues.

V usage is TRBV23-1 and J usage is TRBJ2-5; 10 bases are a match to TRBD2. TRBV23-1 is sorted into the ORF group, with uncertain function. This CDR3 spans 17 amino acids. Trimming removed 3 bases from V and 4 bases from J; junction bases left unmatched: 11. CDR3: CASSQWREREGRETQYF. In DNA, the CDR3 is TGCGCCAGCAGTCAGTGGCGAGAGCGGGAGGGACGAGAGACCCAGTACTTC.

The J gene is TRBJ2-7, the V gene TRBV27, with a weak D call TRBD2 (6 bases). Germline CDR1 reads MNHEY; CDR2 reads SMNVEV (reference sequence). The V end lost 2 bases, the J end lost 7 bases, and 12 bases lay between the germline ends. This CDR3 contains 13 residues. The DNA of the CDR3 is TGTGCCAGCAGTTTAAACGCGGGGAGGGAGCAGTACTTC. Protein product: CASSLNAGREQYF.

V usage is TRBV19 and J usage is TRBJ2-1; D possibly corresponds to TRBD2 (5 bases). V lost 6 bases and J lost 9, with 15 bases in between. The CDR3 length is 13 residues. CDR1 is LNHDA, CDR2 SQIVND, per germline (reference sequence). As DNA, the CDR3 is TGTGCCAGTAGCCTCGCCGCTAGCAGTGAGCAGTTCTTC. Amino acids: CASSLAASSEQFF. The full variable domain, rest sourced from reference TRBV19 and TRBJ2-1, is DGGITQSPKYLFRKEGQNVTLSCEQNLNHDAMYWYRQDPGQGLRLIYYSQIVNDFQKGDIAEGYSVSREKKESFPLTVTSAQKNPTAFYLCASSLAASSEQFFGPGTRLTVL.

The chain has TRBV27 and TRBJ1-5; D perhaps matches TRBD1 (6 bases). Deletions cut 0 bases from V and 7 bases from J, with 13 bases between. CDR1 is MNHEY and CDR2 is SMNVEV in the germline V gene (reference sequence). This CDR3 has 15 amino acids. The chain's CDR3 is CASSLSAGGSQPQHF. DNA of the CDR3: TGTGCCAGCAGTTTATCGGCTGGGGGCAGCCAGCCCCAGCATTTT.

As concerns this clone: Mismatch with germline at one junction end may stem from a read error. This rearrangement joins TRBV27 to TRBJ2-7; tentative D call: TRBD1 (6 bases). This CDR3 is built from 13 residues. Germline lookup yields CDR1 MNHEY and CDR2 SMNVEV (reference sequence). The CDR3 DNA is TGTGCCAACAGTTTATCAGGGGTTGGAGAGCAGTACTTC. The encoded protein is CANSLSGVGEQYF.

J is TRBJ2-1 and V is TRBV9; D tentatively reads TRBD1 or TRBD2 (5 bases each). Deletions cut 4 bases from V and 3 bases from J, with 17 bases between. CDR1 SGDLS and CDR2 YYNGEE come from the germline V gene. The CDR3 extends over 16 amino acids. For the CDR3, the DNA is TGTGCCAGCAGCTCCTGGCCCGGGGCCGACTACAATGAGCAGTTCTTC. The encoded protein is CASSSWPGADYNEQFF.

V gene TRBV27 combines with J gene TRBJ2-7, with 8 nucleotides matching TRBD2. CDR3 length: 14 amino acids. Looked up from germline, CDR1 is MNHEY and CDR2 is SMNVEV (reference sequence). The ends lost 6 bases at V and 3 bases at J; junction bases unmatched: 7. The CDR3 sequence: CASSLRSGGYEQYF. The CDR3 DNA sequence: TGTGCCAGCAGCCTCCGAAGCGGGGGCTACGAGCAGTACTTC.

This sequence joins TRBV7-9 and TRBJ1-4, with no clear D. This CDR3 is built from 14 residues. Trimming left V 0 bases short and J 8 bases short, with 10 bases between. Germline lookup yields CDR1 SEHNR and CDR2 FQNEAQ (reference sequence). This CDR3 is CASSLATGIEKLFF. The DNA for the CDR3 is TGTGCCAGCAGCTTAGCAACGGGGATCGAAAAACTGTTTTTT.